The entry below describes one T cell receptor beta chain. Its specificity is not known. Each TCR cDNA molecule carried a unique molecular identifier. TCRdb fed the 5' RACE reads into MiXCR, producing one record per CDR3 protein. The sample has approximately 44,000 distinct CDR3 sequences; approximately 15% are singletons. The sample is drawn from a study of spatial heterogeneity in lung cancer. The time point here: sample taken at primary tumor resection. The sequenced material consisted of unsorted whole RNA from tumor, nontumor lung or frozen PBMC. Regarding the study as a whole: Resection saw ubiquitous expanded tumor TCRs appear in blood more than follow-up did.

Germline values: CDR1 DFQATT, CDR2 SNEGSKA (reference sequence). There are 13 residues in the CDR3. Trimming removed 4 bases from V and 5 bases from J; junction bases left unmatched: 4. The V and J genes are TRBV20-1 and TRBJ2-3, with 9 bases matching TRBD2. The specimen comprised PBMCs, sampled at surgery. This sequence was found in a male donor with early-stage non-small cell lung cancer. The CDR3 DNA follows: TGCAGTGCTACGGCGGGAGGGCAAGATACGCAGTATTTT. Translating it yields CSATAGGQDTQYF.